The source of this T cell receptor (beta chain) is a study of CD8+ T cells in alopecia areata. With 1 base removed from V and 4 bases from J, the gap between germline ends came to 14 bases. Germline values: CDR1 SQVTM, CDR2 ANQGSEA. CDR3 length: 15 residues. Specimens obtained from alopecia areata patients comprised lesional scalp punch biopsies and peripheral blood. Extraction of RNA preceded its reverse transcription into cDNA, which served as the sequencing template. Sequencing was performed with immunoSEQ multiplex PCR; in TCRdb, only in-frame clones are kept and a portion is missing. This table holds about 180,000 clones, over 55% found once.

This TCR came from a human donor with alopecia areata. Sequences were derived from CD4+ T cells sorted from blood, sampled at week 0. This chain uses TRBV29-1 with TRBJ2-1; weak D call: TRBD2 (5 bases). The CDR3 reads CSVEGVAISYNEQFF. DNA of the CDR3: TGCAGCGTTGAAGGGGTAGCGATATCTTACAATGAGCAGTTCTTC.